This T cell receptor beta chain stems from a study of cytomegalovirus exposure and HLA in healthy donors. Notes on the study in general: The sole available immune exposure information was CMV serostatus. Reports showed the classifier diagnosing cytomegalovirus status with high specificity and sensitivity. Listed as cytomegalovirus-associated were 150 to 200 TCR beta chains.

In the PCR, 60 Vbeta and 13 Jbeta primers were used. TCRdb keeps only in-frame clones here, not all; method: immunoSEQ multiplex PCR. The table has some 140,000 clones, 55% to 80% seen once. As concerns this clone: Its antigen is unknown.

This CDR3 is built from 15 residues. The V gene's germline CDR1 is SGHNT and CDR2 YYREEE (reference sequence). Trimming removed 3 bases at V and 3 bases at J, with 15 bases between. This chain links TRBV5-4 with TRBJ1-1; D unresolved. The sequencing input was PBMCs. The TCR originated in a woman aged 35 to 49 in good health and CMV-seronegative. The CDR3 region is CASSSQPNSDTEAFF. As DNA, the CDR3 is TGTGCCAGCAGCTCACAGCCCAATTCGGACACTGAAGCTTTCTTT.